The rows below give T cell receptor beta chains drawn from one sample of a study of shared clonotypes between healthy human individuals. Only in-frame clones appear in the TCRdb table, and some are missing; sequencing was by immunoSEQ multiplex PCR. In the table there are some 2,000,000 clones, approximately 94% of which are singletons. The sequenced material came from naive CD4+ T cells sorted from blood. The receptors derive from a young man in good health. The CDR3 runs from the conserved cysteine through the conserved F or W. The order of the fields is V gene, clone size, J gene, D gene, CDR3 protein, CDR3 DNA. D genes are given only for firm matches. The size of a clone is reported for some rows only, either as once, few or many, or as a class for expanded clones.

>TRBV30|-|TRBJ2-5|TRBD2
CAWRGLAGETQYF
TGTGCCTGGAGGGGACTAGCGGGAGAGACCCAGTACTTC
>TRBV5-4|-|TRBJ2-3|-
CASSIGGTDTQYF
TGTGCCAGCAGCATTGGGGGGACAGATACGCAGTATTTT
>TRBV4-3|-|TRBJ1-6|-
CASSQEFRQINSPLHF
TGCGCCAGCAGCCAAGAATTTCGGCAGATTAATTCACCCCTCCACTTT
>TRBV11-1|-|TRBJ1-1|-
CASSLVTRTEAFF
TGTGCCAGCAGCTTAGTGACCAGAACTGAAGCTTTCTTT
>TRBV10-2|-|TRBJ2-7|-
CASKRGSSYEQYF
TGCGCCAGTAAACGGGGGAGCTCCTACGAGCAGTACTTC
>TRBV10-1|-|TRBJ2-7|-
CASSELDEQYF
TGCGCCAGCAGCGAGCTTGACGAGCAGTACTTC
>TRBV4-1|-|TRBJ1-3|TRBD1
CASSPDRQTPSSSGNTIYF
TGCGCCAGCAGCCCGGACAGGCAAACTCCTTCCAGCTCTGGAAACACCATATATTTT
>TRBV28|-|TRBJ1-5|-
CASSQGGNSNQPQHF
TGTGCCAGCAGTCAAGGAGGGAATAGCAATCAGCCCCAGCATTTT
>TRBV21-1|-|TRBJ2-7|-
CASSIEGSFHCSYEQYF
TGTGCCAGCAGCATCGAGGGCAGCTTCCATTGCTCATACGAGCAGTACTTC
>TRBV9|-|TRBJ1-2|-
CASSVGGTYGYTF
TGTGCCAGCAGCGTAGGGGGTACCTATGGCTACACCTTC
>TRBV11-2|-|TRBJ2-5|TRBD1
CASSRTGGRETQYF
TGTGCCAGCAGCCGAACAGGGGGCCGAGAGACCCAGTACTTC
>TRBV29-1|-|TRBJ1-2|TRBD1
CSVEGTGIGYTF
TGCAGCGTTGAAGGGACAGGAATTGGCTACACCTTC
>TRBV30|-|TRBJ1-5|-
CAWSLSNQPQHF
TGTGCCTGGAGTCTTAGCAATCAGCCCCAGCATTTT
>TRBV18|once|TRBJ2-4|-
CASSPDSTKNIQYF
TGTGCCAGCTCTCCCGATTCAACCAAAAACATTCAGTACTTC
>TRBV18|-|TRBJ2-7|-
CASSPTGSTGEQYF
TGTGCCAGCTCACCAACAGGGTCAACCGGCGAGCAGTACTTC
>TRBV10-3|once|TRBJ2-7|-
CAISGTDRHYEQYF
TGTGCCATCAGTGGGACTGACAGGCACTACGAGCAGTACTTC
>TRBV2|-|TRBJ1-1|TRBD1
CASRTGGSREAFF
TGTGCCAGCAGAACAGGGGGGTCGAGGGAAGCTTTCTTT
>TRBV10-2|-|TRBJ2-3|-
CATGGTVDTQYF
TGCGCCACCGGCGGGACGGTAGATACGCAGTATTTT
>TRBV2|-|TRBJ1-5|-
CASRQVVDQPQHF
TGTGCCAGCAGGCAGGTGGTTGATCAGCCCCAGCATTTT
>TRBV6-1|-|TRBJ2-7|-
CASSEARRNEQYF
TGTGCCAGCAGTGAAGCCAGAAGGAACGAGCAGTACTTC